This record looks at one T cell receptor (beta chain) sequence and its context. This specimen comes from a study of CD8+CD57+ T cells in acquired aplastic anemia. CDR3 size: 17 residues. Germline loops: CDR1 SGHAT, CDR2 FQNNGV. After removal of 5 bases from V and 0 bases from J, the junction contained 7 bases not matched to a gene. Template material for TCR beta VDJ and CDR3 profiling consisted of genomic DNA. TCRdb re-called the reads through MiXCR, storing one row per CDR3 protein. The top ten clones hold approximately 60% of a sample with 86,000 or so distinct CDR3 sequences, 40% to 55% of them seen once.

The source material was sorted CD4+, CD8+, or CD8+CD57+ T cells (not recorded which) from PBMCs. This sequence joins TRBV11-2 and TRBJ2-1; TRBD2 aligns across 10 bases. This TCR derives from a human donor in good health, serving as a control. The CDR3 bases are TGTGCCAGCAGCGTTGAATCTAGCGGGAGCTCCTACAATGAGCAGTTCTTC. Translated, it gives CASSVESSGSSYNEQFF. The variable domain in full, with the rest retrieved from reference TRBV11-2 and TRBJ2-1, is EAGVAQSPRYKIIEKRQSVAFWCNPISGHATLYWYQQILGQGPKLLIQFQNNGVVDDSQLPKDRFSAERLKGVDSTLKIQPAKLEDSAVYLCASSVESSGSSYNEQFFGPGTRLTVL.